This record covers a single T cell receptor (beta chain). In germline, CDR1 is SGHDN, CDR2 FVKESK. This CDR3 has 16 amino acids. Between the trimmed V and J ends, which lost 3 bases and 7 bases, there was a span of 21 bases. This sample stems from a study of blood T cell repertoires in COVID-19. At the level of the study: In each case, the material was cDNA or gDNA derived from T cells, B-cell-depleted T cells, or PBMCs.

Sequencing was performed with immunoSEQ multiplex PCR; in TCRdb, only in-frame clones are kept and a portion is missing. The repertoire holds approximately 170,000 clones, with 70% to 90% as singletons. The chain is built from TRBV14 and TRBJ1-2, with D possibly being TRBD1 (5 bases). The source material was peripheral blood. The sequence came from a human donor in a cohort sampled during active COVID-19. CDR3 amino acids: CASSHSVAAGRSGYTF. The CDR3 coding sequence is TGTGCCAGCAGCCATTCCGTGGCGGCAGGGCGGAGTGGCTACACCTTC.